The T cell receptor beta chain under discussion was sequenced for a study of blood T cells in healthy people across ages. Study summary: Template switching caught about one barcoded beta molecule for each two T cells.

The CDR3 has 17 amino acids. Germline CDR1 reads MNHEY; CDR2 reads SVGAGI. Trimming removed 4 bases from V and 0 bases from J; junction bases left unmatched: 8. Broader study findings: Investigators treated diversity estimates from one million T cells as underestimates.

For every donor, a draw yielded approximately 9.8 milliliters of peripheral blood. A minimum of 5.5 micrograms of total RNA was extracted per sample. Concerning this clonotype: The target antigen is unknown.

Using a J-beta primer mix together with a sample-barcoded 5' primer, a second PCR was run for about 7 to 12 cycles. One entry per CDR3 protein results from TCRdb running MiXCR on the 5' RACE reads. Among about 1,800,000 distinct CDR3 sequences, over 25% were seen once, and the ten largest hold 7.7%. This chain uses TRBV6-5 with TRBJ1-3, with 8 bases that match TRBD1. This receptor was identified in a woman aged 25 to 39 in good health. The sample taken for sequencing was blood. CDR3 nucleotides: TGTGCCAGCAGTTCAGGACAGGGAGCGGGCTCTGGAAACACCATATATTTT. Protein: CASSSGQGAGSGNTIYF.